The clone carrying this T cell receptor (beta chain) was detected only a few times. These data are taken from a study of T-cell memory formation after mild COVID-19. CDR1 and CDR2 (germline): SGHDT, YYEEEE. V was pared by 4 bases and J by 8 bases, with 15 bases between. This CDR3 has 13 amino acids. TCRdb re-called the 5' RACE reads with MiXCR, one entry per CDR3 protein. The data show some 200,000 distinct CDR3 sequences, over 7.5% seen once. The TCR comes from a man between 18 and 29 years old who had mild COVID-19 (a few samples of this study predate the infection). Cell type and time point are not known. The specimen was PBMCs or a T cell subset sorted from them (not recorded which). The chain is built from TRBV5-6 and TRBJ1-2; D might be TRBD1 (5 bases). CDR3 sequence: CASSPSTGVGYTF. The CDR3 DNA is TGTGCCAGCAGCCCCAGCACGGGGGTAGGCTACACCTTC.